This T cell receptor (beta chain) was obtained from a study of OX40 agonist ivuxolimab in advanced cancers. Study-wide background: Patients' therapy was ivuxolimab, an antibody that acts as an agonist of OX40 (CD134).

Repertoires were generated with immunoSEQ multiplex PCR, while TCRdb's copy carries only in-frame clones and drops some. The profile shows around 53,000 clones, just under 85% of them singletons. Germline CDR1 is MNHEY and CDR2 is SVGAGI. This CDR3 spans 15 amino acids. V lost 6 bases and J 0 bases, leaving 14 bases between the germline ends. The chain recombines TRBV6-5 with TRBJ1-2, with D unclear. Here the sequenced sample was CD4+ or CD8+ T cells sorted from blood, taken in a trial of the OX40 agonist ivuxolimab. This clonotype was sampled from an adult with an advanced solid tumor such as melanoma, head and neck, liver or kidney cancer. Written as DNA, the CDR3 is TGTGCCAGCAGCCTACTCTTCGGGACTAACTATGGCTACACCTTC. This encodes CASSLLFGTNYGYTF.